The 14 T cell receptor beta chains reported below all come from one sample, sequenced in a study of T cells in Graves' hyperthyroidism and ophthalmopathy. Amplified TCR beta CDR3 regions derived from RNA transcripts. Using the HTBI primer set, a first-round RT-PCR was run on the TCR CDR3. Using its own MiXCR run on the multiplex PCR reads, TCRdb lists one record per CDR3 protein. The repertoire holds more than 450,000 distinct CDR3 sequences, with just under 20% as singletons. Sequencing was done on a sample of blood. Receptors originate from a middle-aged man with Graves' ophthalmopathy.

The chain has TRBV6-1 and TRBJ2-1; D assignment may be TRBD1 or TRBD2 (5 bases each). Germline CDR1 reads MNHNS; CDR2 reads SASEGT. The CDR3 consists of 17 residues. V shed 2 bases and J shed 2 bases, with 16 bases lying between them. CDR3 residues: CASSESTPPGPYNEQFF. The CDR3 DNA follows: TGTGCCAGCAGTGAAAGTACCCCTCCGGGACCCTACAATGAGCAGTTCTTC.

This clonotype came up once. The chain joins TRBV5-1 to TRBJ2-5, with TRBD2 matching over 9 bases. The V gene end was trimmed by 1 base and the J gene end by 5 bases; junction bases not matched to a gene: 6. The CDR3 loop spans 15 amino acids. Germline CDR1 and CDR2: SGHRS and YFSETQ. The CDR3 coding sequence is TGCGCCAGCAGCTTGTGGCGGGGGGGCCGGGAGACCCAGTACTTC. This sequence encodes CASSLWRGGRETQYF.

There are many counts of this clonotype. The chain has TRBV6-2 or TRBV6-3 and TRBJ2-1; 7 bases match TRBD2. This CDR3 comprises 14 residues. Losses at the gene ends were 6 bases for V and 4 bases for J; bases not matched to a gene: 6. Germline assignment: CDR1 MNHEY and CDR2 SVGEGT. CDR3 sequence: CASRSGGRYNEQFF. CDR3 nucleotide sequence: TGTGCCAGCAGGAGTGGCGGGAGATACAATGAGCAGTTCTTC.

The chain is built from TRBV3-1 and TRBJ2-7; D ambiguous. Looked up from germline, CDR1 is LGHDT and CDR2 is YNNKEL (reference sequence). The CDR3 totals 14 residues. The V end was cut by 5 bases, the J end by 7 bases, with 18 bases between. CDR3 in amino acids: CASSSLRQAGEQYF. For the CDR3, the DNA is TGTGCCAGCAGCTCTCTCCGGCAAGCTGGTGAGCAGTACTTC.

This clonotype was counted between two and nine times. The rearrangement links TRBV12-3 or TRBV12-4 to TRBJ1-2; D gene ambiguous. This CDR3 has 14 residues. Trimming shortened V by 7 bases and J by 2 bases, and 14 bases separated the two germline ends. CDR3 sequence: CASKVSAANYGYTF. CDR3 coding DNA: TGTGCCAGCAAAGTCTCGGCAGCCAACTATGGCTACACCTTC.

This clonotype was found many times. The gene calls are TRBV12-3 or TRBV12-4 and TRBJ1-1; 7 bases agree with TRBD1. After removal of 4 bases from V and 0 bases from J, the junction contained 11 bases not matched to a gene. The CDR3 totals 17 residues. The CDR3 DNA reads as TGTGCCAGCAGTTCCCCATCCTCGGGACAGTTGAACACTGAAGCTTTCTTT. Amino acid sequence: CASSSPSSGQLNTEAFF.

The chain joins TRBV7-8 to TRBJ2-2; TRBD2 aligns across 10 bases. J lost 5 bases, V lost 4 bases, and 7 bases had no gene match. The CDR3 covers 16 residues. CDR1 and CDR2 from the germline V gene are SGHVS and FQNEAQ. CDR3 protein: CASSYQLAGLTGELFF. CDR3 coding DNA: TGTGCCAGCAGCTATCAACTAGCGGGACTAACCGGGGAGCTGTTTTTT.

This clonotype was seen ten or more times. The CDR3 region is CSAFIRDTLGQFF. Here the CDR3 DNA reads TGCAGTGCTTTTATACGGGACACCCTGGGGCAGTTCTTC. The chain couples TRBV20-1 to TRBJ2-1; D is perhaps TRBD1 (6 bases). V lost 5 bases, J lost 12 bases, and 20 bases lay in between. Germline assignment: CDR1 DFQATT and CDR2 SNEGSKA (reference sequence). The CDR3 has 13 amino acids.

The chain carries TRBV7-2 and TRBJ1-6; 8 bases map to TRBD1. The V segment lost 1 base and the J segment 6 bases; nucleotides outside the gene matches: 5. Per the germline V gene, CDR1 is SGHTA and CDR2 is FQGNSA. The CDR3 extends over 16 amino acids. The CDR3 DNA reads TGTGCCAGCAGCTTAGGCAGACAGGGGACTAATTCACCCCTCCACTTT. Protein sequence: CASSLGRQGTNSPLHF.

This clonotype was picked up a small number of times. The V and J genes are TRBV6-2 or TRBV6-3 and TRBJ2-3; no clear D. Germline values: CDR1 MNHEY, CDR2 SVGEGT. The CDR3 covers 12 residues. Trimming took off 6 bases at V and 4 bases at J, with 8 bases between the two ends. The CDR3 bases are TGTGCCAGCAGGACCTTTGCAGATACGCAGTATTTT. This encodes CASRTFADTQYF.

This clonotype was observed a few times. This chain joins TRBV4-1 and TRBJ2-1; 14 bases are shared with TRBD2. The CDR3 is 17 residues long. Trimming cost V 3 bases and J 6 bases; bases outside gene matches: 7. The germline gives CDR1 MGHRA, CDR2 YSYEKL. In DNA form, the CDR3 reads TGCGCCAGCAGCCAGGGGGAGGGGACTAGCGGGAGCAATGAGCAGTTCTTC. This gives the protein CASSQGEGTSGSNEQFF.

This clonotype has a count of ten or more. The rearrangement joins TRBV12-3 or TRBV12-4 to TRBJ2-3, with D maybe TRBD2 (6 bases). Trimming cost V 8 bases and J 0 bases, with 15 bases left between them. CDR3 length: 15 amino acids. The CDR3 region has the DNA TGTGCCAGCGACTTAACGGGGGAAAGCACAGATACGCAGTATTTT. As protein: CASDLTGESTDTQYF.

This clonotype has at least ten counts. This chain joins TRBV20-1 and TRBJ2-5; possibly TRBD1 for D (5 bases). The CDR3 has 11 amino acids. Per the germline V gene, CDR1 is DFQATT and CDR2 is SNEGSKA (reference sequence). The V and J ends lost 7 bases and 5 bases respectively, with 11 bases between them. The CDR3 region has the DNA TGCAGTGTTCAGGGTAGGGAGACCCAGTACTTC. This gives the protein CSVQGRETQYF.

This clonotype was counted only a few times. As DNA, the CDR3 is TGTGCCAGCAGCCAAGTGGCAGACACCTCTGGAAACACCATATATTTT. This gives the protein CASSQVADTSGNTIYF. This chain connects TRBV4-2 to TRBJ1-3, with unresolved D. The germline CDR1 and CDR2 sequences are LGHNA and YNFKEQ. This CDR3 has 16 amino acids. V lost 1 base to trimming and J lost 0 bases, with 10 bases between them.